The clone carrying this TCR beta chain has a count of ten or more. The V gene lost 6 bases and the J gene lost 7 bases, with 16 bases spanning the gap. The CDR3 is 15 amino acids. CDR1 and CDR2 (germline): MNHNS, SASEGT. The data belong to a study of CD8+CD57+ T cells in acquired aplastic anemia. Genomic DNA, serving as template, underwent TCR beta VDJ and CDR3 profiling. TCRdb used MiXCR to reprocess the reads, holding one entry per CDR3 protein. The table lists 150,000 to 200,000 distinct CDR3 sequences, around 48% of them singletons. CD8+CD57+ cell expansion, shown by flow cytometry, had occurred in the patients selected for sequencing.

This sequence joins TRBV6-1 and TRBJ1-6; D might be TRBD1 (5 bases). Sequencing was carried out using sorted CD4+, CD8+, or CD8+CD57+ T cells (not recorded which) from PBMCs. The receptor was isolated from a human donor with aplastic anemia. The CDR3 here is CASRSGARPNSPLHF. Written as DNA, the CDR3 is TGTGCCAGCAGGTCCGGGGCTCGGCCAAATTCACCCCTCCACTTT.